These T cell receptor beta chains were read from a single sample in a study of cytomegalovirus exposure and HLA in healthy donors. Some clones are missing from TCRdb's copy, which holds only in-frame ones; the method was immunoSEQ multiplex PCR. The sample has 150,000 to 200,000 clones, roughly 65% seen once. The sequenced material came from PBMCs. The receptors were gathered from a man between 18 and 29 years old in good health and CMV-seropositive. The CDR3 runs from the conserved cysteine through the conserved F or W. D genes are given only for firm matches. Not every row has a clone size; where given, it reads once, few, many or a size class.

14	few	TRBV5-6	NA	TRBJ1-5	CASSFYYSNQPQHF	TGTGCCAGCAGCTTTTACTATAGCAATCAGCCCCAGCATTTT
15	NA	TRBV30	NA	TRBJ1-2	CAWSVQAAKGGGYTF	TGTGCCTGGAGTGTACAGGCGGCTAAGGGAGGGGGCTACACCTTC
18	NA	TRBV5-6	TRBD1	TRBJ2-3	CASSLRQGTWLSTDTQYF	TGTGCCAGCAGCCTGAGACAGGGTACATGGCTTAGCACAGATACGCAGTATTTT
16	NA	TRBV4-2	NA	TRBJ1-4	CASSSLGRATNEKLFF	TGTGCCAGCAGCTCCTTGGGGAGGGCCACCAATGAAAAACTGTTTTTT
14	few	TRBV4-1	TRBD1	TRBJ1-1	CASSQARQGLRAFF	TGCGCCAGCAGCCAAGCCCGACAGGGGTTGAGAGCTTTCTTT
14	NA	TRBV2	TRBD1	TRBJ2-5	CASSGGTGIETQYF	TGTGCCAGCAGCGGCGGGACAGGGATCGAGACCCAGTACTTC
16	once	TRBV4-1	TRBD1	TRBJ1-5	CASSQNDRGSNQPQHF	TGCGCCAGCAGCCAAAACGACAGGGGCAGCAATCAGCCCCAGCATTTT
15	once	TRBV28	TRBD2	TRBJ2-5	CASSPRTSEQETQYF	TGTGCCAGCAGTCCACGGACTAGCGAACAAGAGACCCAGTACTTC
14	few	TRBV5-4	NA	TRBJ2-3	CASKVAGFTDTQYF	TGTGCCAGCAAAGTTGCAGGCTTCACAGATACGCAGTATTTT
16	NA	TRBV12-5	NA	TRBJ2-2	CASGSIAETATGELFF	TGTGCTAGTGGTTCCATAGCCGAGACAGCCACCGGGGAGCTGTTTTTT
13	NA	TRBV27	NA	TRBJ2-3	CASSTTSTDTQYF	TGTGCCAGCAGCACCACTAGCACAGATACGCAGTATTTT
15	few	TRBV19	NA	TRBJ1-5	CASSLGGGRNQPQHF	TGTGCCAGTAGTCTGGGGGGGGGTCGGAATCAGCCCCAGCATTTT
15	NA	TRBV7-8	TRBD1	TRBJ2-1	CASRYTGTGMDEQFF	TGTGCCAGCAGATATACCGGGACAGGGATGGATGAGCAGTTCTTC
12	NA	TRBV5-6	NA	TRBJ2-4	CASSLGGSIQYF	TGTGCCAGCAGCTTGGGAGGGAGCATTCAGTACTTC
13	NA	TRBV18	NA	TRBJ2-5	CASSPGSQETQYF	TGTGCCAGCTCACCAGGGAGTCAAGAGACCCAGTACTTC
13	NA	TRBV7-9	NA	TRBJ1-1	CASSLDVDTEAFF	TGTGCCAGCAGCTTAGACGTAGACACTGAAGCTTTCTTT
14	NA	TRBV5-1	TRBD1	TRBJ1-1	CASSFGTANTEAFF	TGCGCCAGCAGTTTCGGGACAGCGAACACTGAAGCTTTCTTT
16	few	TRBV4-1	NA	TRBJ2-1	CASSQADLFSYNEQFF	TGCGCCAGCAGCCAAGCGGACTTATTCTCCTACAATGAGCAGTTCTTC
12	few	TRBV5-6	NA	TRBJ2-3	CASSRGFNTQYF	TGTGCCAGCAGCCGCGGCTTTAATACGCAGTATTTT